The 22 T cell receptor beta chains listed next were all sequenced from one sample in a study of T cell responses to AZD1222 COVID-19 vaccine. Clones were sequenced by immunoSEQ multiplex PCR, and TCRdb holds only the in-frame ones, with some missing. This sample carries approximately 170,000 clones, around 90% of them seen once, and the ten largest clones take 4% to 5.5%. The input for sequencing was peripheral blood, taken on day 0 of AZD1222 vaccination. The receptors were gathered from an adult in good health.

The chain links TRBV5-4 to TRBJ2-2; D remains ambiguous. Trimming removed 0 bases at V and 5 bases at J, with 11 bases between. This CDR3 spans 15 amino acids. Germline V gives CDR1 SGHNT, CDR2 YYREEE (reference sequence). The CDR3: CASSLAAFETGELFF. CDR3 nucleotides: TGTGCCAGCAGCTTGGCCGCGTTTGAGACCGGGGAGCTGTTTTTT.

The chain joins TRBV7-9 to TRBJ2-5; perhaps D is TRBD1 or TRBD2 (6 bases each). The germline CDR1 and CDR2 sequences are SEHNR and FQNEAQ (reference sequence). This CDR3 has 15 amino acids. Trimming pared 1 base from V and 5 bases from J, leaving 14 bases between. The CDR3 spells CASSLGDTRGETQYF. The CDR3 coding sequence is TGTGCCAGCAGCTTAGGGGACACACGGGGGGAGACCCAGTACTTC.

The chain joins TRBV6-5 to TRBJ2-7, with 9 bases fitting TRBD1. Trimming at V came to 4 bases and at J to 9 bases, leaving 7 bases not matched to a gene. CDR3 length: 13 residues. CDR1 is MNHEY, CDR2 SVGAGI, per germline. CDR3 DNA: TGTGCCAGCAGTTGGCCGGGACAGGGAACGCAGTACTTC. Its translation: CASSWPGQGTQYF.

The chain combines TRBV3-1 (or the pseudogene TRBV3-2) with TRBJ2-7; tentatively, D is TRBD1 (6 bases). Germline lookup yields CDR1 LGHDT and CDR2 YNNKEL (reference sequence). The length of the CDR3 is 15 residues. Trimming pared 7 bases from V and 4 bases from J, leaving 20 bases between. CDR3 amino acids: CASKRTGTPFYEQYF. The CDR3 DNA reads TGTGCCAGCAAACGTACCGGGACACCTTTTTACGAGCAGTACTTC.

The chain links TRBV5-4 to TRBJ1-5; D is uncertain. V was cut by 0 bases and J by 5 bases, with 6 bases left in between. Germline CDR1 is SGHNT and CDR2 is YYREEE (reference sequence). This CDR3 is built from 13 residues. The CDR3 reads CASSLAPDQPQHF. The CDR3 DNA follows: TGTGCCAGCAGCTTGGCGCCCGATCAGCCCCAGCATTTT.

This clone was seen a handful of times. The V call is TRBV11-2, the J call TRBJ1-2; TRBD1 matches at 9 bases. The CDR3 totals 15 residues. The V segment lost 7 bases and the J segment 8 bases; nucleotides outside the gene matches: 14. CDR1 SGHAT and CDR2 FQNNGV come from the germline V gene. The CDR3 here is CASTPQRGQGYGYTF. The CDR3 nucleotides are TGTGCCAGCACCCCTCAGCGCGGACAGGGGTACGGCTACACCTTC.

This clone was observed once. This chain uses TRBV2 with TRBJ2-1, with D uncertain. Per the germline V gene, CDR1 is SNHLY and CDR2 is FYNNEI. Trimming removed 7 bases from V and 6 bases from J, with 7 bases in between. The CDR3 is made up of 11 amino acids. The CDR3 reads CASTLSNEQFF. In DNA, the CDR3 is TGTGCCAGCACCCTTAGCAATGAGCAGTTCTTC.

The V call is TRBV21-1, the J call TRBJ1-5. TRBV21-1 is termed a pseudogene. The CDR3 has 8 amino acids. CDR3 sequence (DNA): TGTGCCAGTCAGCCCCAGCATTTT. It is translated as CASQPQHF.

This chain connects TRBV4-1 to TRBJ2-3; 8 bases are shared with TRBD2. The germline CDR1 and CDR2 sequences are MGHRA and YSYEKL. The CDR3 extends over 17 amino acids. Losses at the gene ends were 0 bases for V and 9 bases for J; bases not matched to a gene: 14. CDR3 coding DNA: TGCGCCAGCAGCCAAGATTTAGGGCGGGAGGAGGATGACACGCAGTATTTT. Amino acid sequence: CASSQDLGREEDDTQYF.

The gene calls are TRBV25-1 and TRBJ1-2; D unclear. Deletions cut 1 base from V and 1 base from J, with 16 bases between. Germline V gene lookup returns CDR1 MGHDK and CDR2 SYGVNS. CDR3 length: 17 amino acids. CDR3 in amino acids: CASSELGSASFNYGYTF. CDR3 bases: TGTGCCAGCAGTGAATTGGGGTCCGCAAGCTTTAACTATGGCTACACCTTC.

The chain has TRBV6-5 and TRBJ2-1; D remains unclear. The CDR3 contains 12 residues. The V gene lost 4 bases and the J gene lost 10 bases, with 11 bases spanning the gap. Per germline, CDR1 MNHEY and CDR2 SVGAGI. This CDR3 is CASSLLLREQFF. CDR3 coding DNA: TGTGCCAGCAGTTTACTACTGCGGGAGCAGTTCTTC.

This clone was seen just once. The CDR3 loop reads CASSFVRTPYNEQFF. DNA of the CDR3: TGTGCCAGCAGTTTCGTCAGGACCCCCTACAATGAGCAGTTCTTC. V is TRBV27 and J is TRBJ2-1; D unresolved. The germline CDR1 and CDR2 sequences are MNHEY and SMNVEV (reference sequence). This CDR3 comprises 15 residues. V lost 3 bases and J lost 2, with 11 bases in between.

The genes are TRBV3-1 (or the pseudogene TRBV3-2) and TRBJ2-7; the D gene could be TRBD1 or TRBD2 (5 bases each). V lost 4 bases, J lost 0 bases, and 13 bases lay in between. Germline V CDR1 and CDR2: LGHDT, YNNKEL (reference sequence). CDR3 length equals 15 residues. The DNA of the CDR3 is TGTGCCAGCAGCCGAAATCGGGGCGCCTCCTACGAGCAGTACTTC. It encodes CASSRNRGASYEQYF.

V usage is TRBV6-5 and J usage is TRBJ1-1, with D possibly being TRBD1 (6 bases). Germline CDR1 reads MNHEY; CDR2 reads SVGAGI. CDR3 size: 13 residues. V lost 2 bases, J lost 9 bases, and 13 bases lay in between. CDR3 nucleotides: TGTGCCAGCAGTTACCCCGGGACACGTCAAGCTTTCTTT. The encoded protein is CASSYPGTRQAFF.

In DNA form, the CDR3 reads TGCGCCAGCAGCCCAATTCGGACAGGTAGTGGCTACACCTTC. This codes for CASSPIRTGSGYTF. The V and J genes are TRBV4-1 and TRBJ1-2; 7 bases align to TRBD1. This CDR3 comprises 14 residues. Trimming at V came to 4 bases and at J to 7 bases, leaving 9 bases not matched to a gene. CDR1 is MGHRA, CDR2 YSYEKL, per germline.

The rearrangement uses TRBV11-3 and TRBJ2-1; D gene unclear. CDR3 length: 17 residues. V lost 5 bases to trimming and J lost 1 base, with 18 bases between them. Germline-derived CDR1 and CDR2 are SGHNT and YENEEA. CDR3 sequence reads: CASSPRLVIASYNEQFF. Written as DNA, the CDR3 is TGTGCCAGCAGCCCCCGTTTGGTAATCGCGTCCTACAATGAGCAGTTCTTC.

The chain uses TRBV11-2 and TRBJ1-6; 8 nucleotides match TRBD1. Germline V gene data show CDR1 as SGHAT and CDR2 as FQNNGV. The CDR3 has 15 residues. The trim removed 5 bases at V and 6 bases at J, leaving 6 bases unmatched. This CDR3 is CASSPWTGPNSPLHF. The CDR3 DNA reads TGTGCCAGCAGCCCCTGGACAGGGCCTAATTCACCCCTCCACTTT.

This chain connects TRBV5-3 to TRBJ1-5, with 7 bases fitting TRBD1. TRBV5-3 is treated as an ORF (open reading frame) with a function not yet certain. This CDR3 has 17 residues. The junction had 12 bases not matched to a gene; V was cut back by 0 bases and J by 6 bases. CDR3 loop: CARSLGHRTGFSQPQHF. The DNA of the CDR3 is TGTGCCAGAAGCTTGGGACATAGGACAGGATTTAGTCAGCCCCAGCATTTT.

V is TRBV6-5 and J is TRBJ2-7, with D unclear. Germline values: CDR1 MNHEY, CDR2 SVGAGI. The CDR3 spans 15 residues. Trimming removed 0 bases from V and 4 bases from J, with 13 bases in between. DNA for the CDR3: TGTGCCAGCAGTTACTCGATTCAAGGCCAGTACGAGCAGTACTTC. Its translation is CASSYSIQGQYEQYF.

The chain employs TRBV21-1 and TRBJ1-2. TRBV21-1 is a known pseudogene. The CDR3 has 13 residues. CDR3 sequence: CASIPDGPNGYTF. The CDR3 DNA reads TGTGCCAGCATCCCTGACGGACCGAATGGCTACACCTTC.

The CDR3 coding sequence is TGTGCCAGCAAAGGCGCCGTGTATAATTCACCCCTCCACTTT. It yields the protein CASKGAVYNSPLHF. The chain recombines TRBV7-2 with TRBJ1-6; D not resolved. V was pared by 7 bases and J by 4 bases, with 11 bases between. The CDR3 is made up of 14 amino acids. Germline CDR1 SGHTA, CDR2 FQGNSA.

This chain joins TRBV27 and TRBJ1-6; weak D call: TRBD1 (5 bases). CDR3 size: 14 residues. Deletions cut 6 bases from V and 4 bases from J, with 10 bases between. Germline CDR1 reads MNHEY; CDR2 reads SMNVEV (reference sequence). CDR3 nucleotides: TGTGCCAGCAGGGGGCAGCTTTATAATTCACCCCTCCACTTT. Residues: CASRGQLYNSPLHF.